One TCR beta chain is described in this entry. Its antigen is not known. TCRdb reprocessed the 5' RACE reads via MiXCR and lists one record per CDR3 protein. This sample yields more than 95,000 distinct CDR3 sequences, of which roughly 10% are seen a single time; roughly 40% belongs to the top ten. This sample is drawn from a study of T cells after yellow fever vaccination. Study details: Fractions of limited cellularity were prepared by means of SMART-Seq v4 Ultra Low Input. General study results and limits: Peaking on day 5 versus 15, the secondary response was faster but weaker.

Germline V gene sequence: CDR1 MNHNS, CDR2 SASEGT. With 0 bases removed from V and 2 bases from J, the gap between germline ends came to 14 bases. The CDR3 loop spans 16 amino acids. The chain links TRBV6-1 to TRBJ2-7; unclear D gene. Specimen: CD8+ T cells sorted from PBMCs, collected on the day of the yellow fever booster vaccination. The origin of this receptor is a man aged 18-30 years who received the YFV17D yellow fever vaccine. The CDR3 region is CASSEAWVLSAYEQYV. In DNA, the CDR3 is TGTGCCAGCAGTGAAGCGTGGGTTCTCTCGGCCTACGAGCAGTACGTC.